Described below is a single T cell receptor beta chain sequence and its context. Its specificity is not known. The data were obtained in a study of T cell repertoires in cytomegalovirus infection. The overall study: Public TCR beta signatures marked donors with CMV infection and the matching HLA. Study-level points and caveats: CMV-specific TCR beta clonotypes restricted by HLA-C were the ones dominating the ex vivo response.

CDR1 is SGHVS, CDR2 FQNEAQ, per germline. This CDR3 is built from 16 residues. With 5 bases removed from V and 4 bases from J, the gap between germline ends came to 15 bases. MiXCR was run by TCRdb on the reads, yielding one entry per CDR3 protein. This table has hundreds of thousands of distinct CDR3 sequences, 20% to 25% appearing once. The specimen was CD8+ T cells from PBMCs. This clonotype was sampled from a human donor in good health (CMV status not recorded). Some clones in this sample may be carry-over from other donors' samples. This chain uses TRBV7-8 with TRBJ2-6; a possible D gene is TRBD2 (5 bases). The CDR3 protein is CASSRTYGVGANVLTF. The CDR3 region has the DNA TGTGCCAGCAGCCGAACCTACGGGGTCGGGGCCAACGTCCTGACTTTC.